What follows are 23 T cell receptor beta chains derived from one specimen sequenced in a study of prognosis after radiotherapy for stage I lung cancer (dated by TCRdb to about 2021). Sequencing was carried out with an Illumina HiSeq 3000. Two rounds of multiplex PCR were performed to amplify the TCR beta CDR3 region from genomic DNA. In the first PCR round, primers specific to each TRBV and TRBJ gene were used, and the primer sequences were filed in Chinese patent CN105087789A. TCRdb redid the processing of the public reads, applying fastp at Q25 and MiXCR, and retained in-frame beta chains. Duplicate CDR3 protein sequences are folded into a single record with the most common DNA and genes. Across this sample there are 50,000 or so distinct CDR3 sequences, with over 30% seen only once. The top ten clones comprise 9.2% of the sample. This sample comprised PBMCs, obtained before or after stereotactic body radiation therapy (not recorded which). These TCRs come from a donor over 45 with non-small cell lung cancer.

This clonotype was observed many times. The CDR3 here is CASSATGYEQYF. In nucleotides, the CDR3 is TGTGCCAGCAGTGCAACTGGTTACGAGCAGTACTTC. This sequence joins TRBV2 and TRBJ2-7, with D unresolved. Per germline, CDR1 SNHLY and CDR2 FYNNEI. V shed 4 bases and J shed 4 bases, with 8 bases lying between them. The CDR3 totals 12 residues.

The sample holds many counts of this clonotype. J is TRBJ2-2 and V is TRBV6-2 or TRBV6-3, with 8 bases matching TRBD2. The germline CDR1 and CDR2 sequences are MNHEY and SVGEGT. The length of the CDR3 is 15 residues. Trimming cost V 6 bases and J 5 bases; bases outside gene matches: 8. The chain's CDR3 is CASSPTGGRTGELFF. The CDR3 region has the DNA TGTGCCAGCAGCCCGACGGGAGGGCGGACCGGGGAGCTGTTTTTT.

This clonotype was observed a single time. DNA of the CDR3: TGTGCCAGCAGTTCTAGCGGGAGGACGAACACCGGGGAGCTGTTTTTT. Its protein is CASSSSGRTNTGELFF. V and J are TRBV7-3 and TRBJ2-2, with 11 bases fitting TRBD2. Germline assignment: CDR1 SGHTA and CDR2 FQGTGA. J gave up 0 bases and V 6 bases, and 3 bases lay outside the gene matches. This CDR3 region has 16 residues.

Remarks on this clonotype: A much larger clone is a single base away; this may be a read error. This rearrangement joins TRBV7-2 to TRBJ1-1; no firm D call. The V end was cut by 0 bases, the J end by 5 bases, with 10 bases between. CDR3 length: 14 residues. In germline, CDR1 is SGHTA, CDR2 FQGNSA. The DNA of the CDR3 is TGTGCCAGCAGCTTAGCCGCCGGGAATACTGAAGCTTTCTTT. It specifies CASSLAAGNTEAFF. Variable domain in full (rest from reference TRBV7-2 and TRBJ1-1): GAGVSQSPSNKVTEKGKDVELRCDPISGHTALYWYRQSLGQGLEFLIYFQGNSAPDKSGLPSDRFSAERTGGSVSTLTIQRTQQEDSAVYLCASSLAAGNTEAFFGQGTRLTVV.

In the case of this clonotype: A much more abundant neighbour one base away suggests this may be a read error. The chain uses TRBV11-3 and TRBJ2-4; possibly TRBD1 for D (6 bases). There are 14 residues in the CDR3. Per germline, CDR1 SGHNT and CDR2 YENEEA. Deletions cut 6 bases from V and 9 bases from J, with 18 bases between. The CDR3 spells CASSPGDGVGIQYF. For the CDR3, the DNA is TGTGCCAGCAGTCCAGGGGATGGAGTGGGCATTCAGTACTTC.

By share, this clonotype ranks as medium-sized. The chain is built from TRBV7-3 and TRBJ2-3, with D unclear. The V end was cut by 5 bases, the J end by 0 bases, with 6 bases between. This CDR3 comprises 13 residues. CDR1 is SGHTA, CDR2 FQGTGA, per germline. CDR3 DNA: TGTGCCAGCAGCCCACAGAGCACAGATACGCAGTATTTT. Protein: CASSPQSTDTQYF.

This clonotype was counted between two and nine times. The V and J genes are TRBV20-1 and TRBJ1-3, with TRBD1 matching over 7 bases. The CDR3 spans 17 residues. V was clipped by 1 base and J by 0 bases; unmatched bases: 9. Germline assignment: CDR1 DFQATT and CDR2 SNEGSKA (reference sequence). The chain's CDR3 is CSARVRQGVLSGNTIYF. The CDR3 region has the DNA TGCAGTGCTAGAGTGCGGCAGGGGGTGCTCTCTGGAAACACCATATATTTT.

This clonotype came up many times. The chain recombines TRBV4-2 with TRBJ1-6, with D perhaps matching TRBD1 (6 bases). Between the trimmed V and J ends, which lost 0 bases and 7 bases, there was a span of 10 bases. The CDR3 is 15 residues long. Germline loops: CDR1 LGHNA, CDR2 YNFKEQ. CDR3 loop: CASSQETGQNSPLHF. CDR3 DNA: TGTGCCAGCAGCCAAGAGACAGGCCAGAATTCACCCCTCCACTTT.

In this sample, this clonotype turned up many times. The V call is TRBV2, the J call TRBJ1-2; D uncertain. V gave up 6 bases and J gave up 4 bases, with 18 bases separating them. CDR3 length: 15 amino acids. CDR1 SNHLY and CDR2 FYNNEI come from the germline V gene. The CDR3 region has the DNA TGTGCCAGCAGCCTCGGGCCGCGGGGAGGCTATGGCTACACCTTC. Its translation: CASSLGPRGGYGYTF. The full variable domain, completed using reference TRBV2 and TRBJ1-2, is EPEVTQTPSHQVTQMGQEVILRCVPISNHLYFYWYRQILGQKVEFLVSFYNNEISEKSEIFDDQFSVERPDGSNFTLKIRSTKLEDSAMYFCASSLGPRGGYGYTFGSGTRLTVV.

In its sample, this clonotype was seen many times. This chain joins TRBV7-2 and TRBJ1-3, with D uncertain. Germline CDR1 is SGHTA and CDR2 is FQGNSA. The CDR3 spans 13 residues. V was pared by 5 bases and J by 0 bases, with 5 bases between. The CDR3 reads CASSRSSGNTIYF. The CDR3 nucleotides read TGTGCCAGCAGCCGCTCCTCTGGAAACACCATATATTTT.

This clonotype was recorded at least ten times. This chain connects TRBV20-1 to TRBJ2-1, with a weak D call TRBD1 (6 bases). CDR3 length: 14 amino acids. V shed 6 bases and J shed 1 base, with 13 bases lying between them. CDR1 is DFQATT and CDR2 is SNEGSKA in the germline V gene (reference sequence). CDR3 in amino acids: CSATGGRSYNEQFF. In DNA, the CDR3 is TGCAGTGCGACTGGGGGCAGATCCTACAATGAGCAGTTCTTC.

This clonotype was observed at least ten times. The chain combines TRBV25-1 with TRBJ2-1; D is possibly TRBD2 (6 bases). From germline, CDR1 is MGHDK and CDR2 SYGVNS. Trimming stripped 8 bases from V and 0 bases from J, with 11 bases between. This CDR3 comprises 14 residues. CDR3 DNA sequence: TGTGCCAGCCGAGGGACTCGCTCCTACAATGAGCAGTTCTTC. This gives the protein CASRGTRSYNEQFF.

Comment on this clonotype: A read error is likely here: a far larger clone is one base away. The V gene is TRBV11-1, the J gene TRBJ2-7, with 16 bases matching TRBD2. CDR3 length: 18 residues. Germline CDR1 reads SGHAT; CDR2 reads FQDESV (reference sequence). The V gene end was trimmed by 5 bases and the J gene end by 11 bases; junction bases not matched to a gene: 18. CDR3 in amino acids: CASSGGTSGRAFGGEKYF. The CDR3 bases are TGTGCCAGCAGCGGTGGGACTAGCGGGAGGGCCTTCGGAGGTGAGAAGTACTTC.

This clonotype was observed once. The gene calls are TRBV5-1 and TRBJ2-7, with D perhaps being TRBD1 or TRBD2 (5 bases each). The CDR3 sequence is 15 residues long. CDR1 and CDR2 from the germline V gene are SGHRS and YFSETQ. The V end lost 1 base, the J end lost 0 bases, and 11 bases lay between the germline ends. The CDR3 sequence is CASSLSAGTSYEQYF. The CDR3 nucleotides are TGCGCCAGCAGCTTGTCTGCAGGGACCTCCTACGAGCAGTACTTC.

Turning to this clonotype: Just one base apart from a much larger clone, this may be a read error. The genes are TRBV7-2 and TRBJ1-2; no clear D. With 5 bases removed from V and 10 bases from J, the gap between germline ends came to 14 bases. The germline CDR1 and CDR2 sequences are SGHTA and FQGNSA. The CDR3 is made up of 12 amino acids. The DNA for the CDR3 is TGTGCCAGCAGCCAACCCCTTGAAGACTACACCTTC. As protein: CASSQPLEDYTF. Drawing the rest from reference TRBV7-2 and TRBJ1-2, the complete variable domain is GAGVSQSPSNKVTEKGKDVELRCDPISGHTALYWYRQSLGQGLEFLIYFQGNSAPDKSGLPSDRFSAERTGGSVSTLTIQRTQQEDSAVYLCASSQPLEDYTFGSGTRLTVV.

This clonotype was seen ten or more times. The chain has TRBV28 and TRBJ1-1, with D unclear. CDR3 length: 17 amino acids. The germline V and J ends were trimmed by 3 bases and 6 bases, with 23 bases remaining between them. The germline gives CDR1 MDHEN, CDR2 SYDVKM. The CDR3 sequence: CASSLRSRSSGASEAFF. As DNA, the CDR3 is TGTGCCAGCAGTTTGAGGTCCCGTTCTTCTGGCGCCTCTGAAGCTTTCTTT.

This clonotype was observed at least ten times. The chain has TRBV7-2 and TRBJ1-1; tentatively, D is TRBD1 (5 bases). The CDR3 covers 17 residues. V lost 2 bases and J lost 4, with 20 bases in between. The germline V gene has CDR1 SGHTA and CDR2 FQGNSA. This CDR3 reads CASSLFEGAQAGTEAFF. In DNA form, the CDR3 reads TGTGCCAGCAGCTTATTCGAAGGGGCGCAGGCAGGCACTGAAGCTTTCTTT.

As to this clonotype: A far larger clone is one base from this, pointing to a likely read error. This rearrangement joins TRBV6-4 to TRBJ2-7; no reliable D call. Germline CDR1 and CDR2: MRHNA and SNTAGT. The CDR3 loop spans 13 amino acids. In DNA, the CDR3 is TGTGACAGCGAGTTTTATCCGGACCACGAGCAGTACTTC. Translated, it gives CDSEFYPDHEQYF.

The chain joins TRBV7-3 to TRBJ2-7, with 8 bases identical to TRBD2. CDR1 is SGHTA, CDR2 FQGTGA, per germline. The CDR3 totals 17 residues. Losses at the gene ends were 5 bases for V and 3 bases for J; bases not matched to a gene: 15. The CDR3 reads CASSTQTRLALNYEQYF. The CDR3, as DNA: TGTGCCAGCAGCACCCAGACCCGACTAGCGTTAAACTACGAGCAGTACTTC.

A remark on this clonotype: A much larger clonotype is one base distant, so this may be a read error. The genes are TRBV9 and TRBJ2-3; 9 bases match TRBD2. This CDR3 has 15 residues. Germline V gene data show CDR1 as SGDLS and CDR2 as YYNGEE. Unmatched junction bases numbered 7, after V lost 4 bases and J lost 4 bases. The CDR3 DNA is TGTGCCAGCAGCTTAGAAAGCGGGAGGTCAGATACGCAGTATTTT. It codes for CASSLESGRSDTQYF. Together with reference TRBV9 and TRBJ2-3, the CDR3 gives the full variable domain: DSGVTQTPKHLITATGQRVTLRCSPRSGDLSVYWYQQSLDQGLQFLIQYYNGEERAKGNILERFSAQQFPDLHSELNLSSLELGDSALYFCASSLESGRSDTQYFGPGTRLTVL.

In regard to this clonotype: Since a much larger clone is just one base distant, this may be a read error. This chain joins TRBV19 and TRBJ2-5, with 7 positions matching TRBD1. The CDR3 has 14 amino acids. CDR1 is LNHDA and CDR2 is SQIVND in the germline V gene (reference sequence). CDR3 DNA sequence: TGTGCCAGTAGTCGACAGGGAGAGGGAGAGACCCATTACTTC. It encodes CASSRQGEGETHYF.

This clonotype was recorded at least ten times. The CDR3 loop reads CASSLLIQPQHF. As DNA, the CDR3 is TGTGCCAGCAGTTTATTAATTCAGCCCCAGCATTTT. V is TRBV28 and J is TRBJ1-5; the D is unclear. The V gene's germline CDR1 is MDHEN and CDR2 SYDVKM. This CDR3 spans 12 amino acids. V dropped 1 base and J dropped 6 bases, with 4 bases sitting between them.

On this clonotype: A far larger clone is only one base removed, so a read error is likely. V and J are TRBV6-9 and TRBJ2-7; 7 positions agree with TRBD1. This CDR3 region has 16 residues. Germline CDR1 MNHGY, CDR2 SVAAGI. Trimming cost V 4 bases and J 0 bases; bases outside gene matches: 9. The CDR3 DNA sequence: TGTGCCAGCAGTTTTAACCTGACAGGGAGCTCCTACGAGCAGTACTTC. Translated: CASSFNLTGSSYEQYF.